A single T cell receptor beta chain is shown here with its context. The antigen is not known. This sample stems from a study of blood T cells in healthy people across ages. Study-wide findings and caveats: Higher diversity, along with more naive CD4+ cells, distinguished long-lived donors from aged donors.

The use of a sample-barcoded 5' primer and a J-beta primer mix characterized a second PCR of roughly 7 to 11 cycles. MiXCR was run by TCRdb on the 5' RACE reads, yielding one entry per CDR3 protein. The data show hundreds of thousands of distinct CDR3 sequences, approximately 22% seen once. This sequence originates from a man aged 70 or older in good health. The sample taken for sequencing was blood.

CDR3 DNA sequence: TGCAGTTCGACTAGCGGGGGCTACGAGCAGTACTTC. It encodes CSSTSGGYEQYF. This sequence joins TRBV20-1 and TRBJ2-5, with 12 bases fitting TRBD2. The DNA end is more similar to TRBJ2-7, so the J call may be wrong. Germline V lookup: CDR1 DFQATT, CDR2 SNEGSKA (reference sequence). The CDR3 runs to 12 residues.